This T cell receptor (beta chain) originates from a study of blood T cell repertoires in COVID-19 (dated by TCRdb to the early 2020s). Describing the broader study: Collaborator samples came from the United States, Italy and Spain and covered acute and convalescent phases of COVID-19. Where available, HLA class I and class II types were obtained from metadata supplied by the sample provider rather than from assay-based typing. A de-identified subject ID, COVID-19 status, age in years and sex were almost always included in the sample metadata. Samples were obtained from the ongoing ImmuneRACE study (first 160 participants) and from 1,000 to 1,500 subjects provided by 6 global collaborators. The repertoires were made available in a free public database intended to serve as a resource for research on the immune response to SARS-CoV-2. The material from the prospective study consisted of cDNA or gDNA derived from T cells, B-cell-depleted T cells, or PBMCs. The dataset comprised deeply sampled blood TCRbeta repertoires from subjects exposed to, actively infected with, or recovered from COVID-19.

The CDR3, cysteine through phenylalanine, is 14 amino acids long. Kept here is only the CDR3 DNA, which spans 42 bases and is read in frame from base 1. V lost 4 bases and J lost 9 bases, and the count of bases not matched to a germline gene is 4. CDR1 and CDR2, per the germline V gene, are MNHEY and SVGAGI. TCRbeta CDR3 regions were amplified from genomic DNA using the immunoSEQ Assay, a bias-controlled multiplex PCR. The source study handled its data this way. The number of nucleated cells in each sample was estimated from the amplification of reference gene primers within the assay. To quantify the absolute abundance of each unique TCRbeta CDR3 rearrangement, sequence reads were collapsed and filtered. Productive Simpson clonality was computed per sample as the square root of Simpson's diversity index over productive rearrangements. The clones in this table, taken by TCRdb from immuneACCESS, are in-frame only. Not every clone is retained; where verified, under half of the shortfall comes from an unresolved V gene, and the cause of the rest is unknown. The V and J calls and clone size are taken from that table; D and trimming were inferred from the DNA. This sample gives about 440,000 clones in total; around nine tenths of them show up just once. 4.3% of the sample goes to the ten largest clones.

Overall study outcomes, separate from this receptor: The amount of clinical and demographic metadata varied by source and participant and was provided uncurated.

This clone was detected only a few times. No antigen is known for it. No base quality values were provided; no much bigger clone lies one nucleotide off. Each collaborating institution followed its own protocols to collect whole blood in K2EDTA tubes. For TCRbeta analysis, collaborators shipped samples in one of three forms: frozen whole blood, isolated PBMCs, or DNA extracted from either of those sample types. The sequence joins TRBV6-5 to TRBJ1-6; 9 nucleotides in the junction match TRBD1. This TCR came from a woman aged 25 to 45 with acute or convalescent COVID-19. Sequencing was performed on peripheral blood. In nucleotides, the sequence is TGTGCCAGCAGTTGGACAGGGGTTGGTTCACCCCTCCACTTT. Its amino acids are CASSWTGVGSPLHF.